The source of this T cell receptor (beta chain) is a study of blood T cell repertoires in COVID-19. TCRdb keeps only in-frame clones here, not all; method: immunoSEQ multiplex PCR. Among about 220,000 clones listed, roughly 80% were seen once. This CDR3 region has 13 residues. Germline loops: CDR1 SGHAT, CDR2 FQNNGV. Trimming shortened V by 7 bases and J by 2 bases, and 12 bases separated the two germline ends. This TCR was recovered from an older woman with acute or convalescent COVID-19. This chain connects TRBV11-2 to TRBJ2-7; maybe TRBD2 (6 bases). Sequencing was done on a sample of peripheral blood. The CDR3 loop is CASTLGEAYEQYF. CDR3 nucleotides: TGTGCCAGCACCCTTGGGGAGGCCTACGAGCAGTACTTC.